This TCR beta chain was sequenced during a study of neoadjuvant anti-PD-1 for oral cavity cancer. Study information: Most patients had three to four biweekly doses of 3 mg/kg nivolumab before resection. Around day 43, patients without progression received a fourth nivolumab dose before surgery. Study-level points and caveats: With a few patients per group, TCR findings need larger cohorts.

This CDR3 has 17 residues. CDR1 LNHDA and CDR2 SQIVND come from the germline V gene (reference sequence). J was trimmed by 10 bases and V by 3 bases; bases with no gene match: 17. The repertoire was sequenced with immunoSEQ multiplex PCR; TCRdb's copy has only in-frame clones and lacks some. The table records about 6,900 clones, around 74% of them present only once. As for this clone: Its target is not known.

The sample here was PBMCs, taken before nivolumab (anti-PD-1) treatment. The chain has TRBV19 and TRBJ1-4; 7 nucleotides match TRBD1. The sequence was obtained from a person between 35 and 79 years old with oral cavity squamous cell carcinoma. The CDR3 loop is CASSMERLGDRAGKLFF. In nucleotides, the CDR3 is TGTGCCAGTAGTATGGAGAGGTTGGGAGACAGGGCTGGAAAACTGTTTTTT. Using reference TRBV19 and TRBJ1-4 for the parts outside the CDR3, the full variable domain is DGGITQSPKYLFRKEGQNVTLSCEQNLNHDAMYWYRQDPGQGLRLIYYSQIVNDFQKGDIAEGYSVSREKKESFPLTVTSAQKNPTAFYLCASSMERLGDRAGKLFFGSGTQLSVL.